This entry lists 19 T cell receptor beta chains sequenced from one sample in a study of blood T cell repertoires in COVID-19. Libraries were prepared by immunoSEQ multiplex PCR; TCRdb keeps only in-frame clonotypes and omits some of them. This sample has roughly 80,000 clones, with just over 85% found just once. Material: peripheral blood. The receptors shown here come from an elderly woman with acute or convalescent COVID-19.

This chain connects TRBV10-3 to TRBJ1-2; tentative D call: TRBD1 (6 bases). V dropped 3 bases and J dropped 3 bases, with 20 bases sitting between them. This CDR3 spans 17 amino acids. Germline values: CDR1 ENHRY, CDR2 SYGVKD. CDR3 loop: CAISEGGSRTGDYGYTF. The CDR3 region has the DNA TGTGCCATCAGTGAAGGGGGAAGCAGGACGGGTGACTATGGCTACACCTTC.

V is TRBV4-2 and J is TRBJ1-5; 9 bases fit TRBD1. The CDR3 is 15 amino acids. In germline, CDR1 is LGHNA, CDR2 YNFKEQ. The trim removed 1 base at V and 4 bases at J, leaving 2 bases unmatched. The CDR3 nucleotides are TGTGCCAGCAGCCAAGGGACAGGGGCAAATCAGCCCCAGCATTTT. Translated, it gives CASSQGTGANQPQHF.

The chain carries TRBV4-3 and TRBJ1-2; a possible D gene is TRBD1 (6 bases). The CDR3 has 16 residues. V lost 0 bases and J 4 bases, leaving 15 bases between the germline ends. From germline, CDR1 is LGHNA and CDR2 YSLEER. The CDR3 bases are TGCGCCAGCAGCCAAGATGCTCAGGGGCGTAGCTATGGCTACACCTTC. As protein: CASSQDAQGRSYGYTF.

J is TRBJ2-3 and V is TRBV20-1; 7 bases agree with TRBD2. With 1 base clipped from V and 10 bases from J, the junction kept 2 bases outside the gene matches. Germline loops: CDR1 DFQATT, CDR2 SNEGSKA (reference sequence). This CDR3 spans 11 amino acids. CDR3 bases: TGCAGTGCTAGAGTGGGGGGGGCGCAGTATTTT. Protein sequence: CSARVGGAQYF.

The chain uses TRBV5-6 and TRBJ1-5; TRBD1 matches at 9 bases. The CDR3 is made up of 16 amino acids. The germline CDR1 and CDR2 sequences are SGHDT and YYEEEE. Losses at the gene ends were 0 bases for V and 5 bases for J; bases not matched to a gene: 6. This CDR3 is CASSLGTGDGDQPQHF. The CDR3 DNA reads TGTGCCAGCAGCTTGGGGACAGGGGACGGGGATCAGCCCCAGCATTTT.

This clone turned up a few times. The chain is built from TRBV2 and TRBJ1-1; D perhaps matches TRBD1 (5 bases). This CDR3 region has 14 residues. V lost 11 bases and J 1 base, leaving 17 bases between the germline ends. Germline CDR1 and CDR2: SNHLY and FYNNEI. The CDR3 protein is CAPAVKGQNTEAFF. CDR3 DNA: TGTGCCCCAGCCGTAAAGGGGCAGAACACTGAAGCTTTCTTT.

This chain joins TRBV7-2 and TRBJ1-1; D not certain. In germline, CDR1 is SGHTA, CDR2 FQGNSA. The CDR3 runs to 14 residues. The germline V and J ends were trimmed by 2 bases and 2 bases, with 9 bases remaining between them. The CDR3 DNA reads as TGTGCCAGCAGCTTATTGAGGTTCAACACTGAAGCTTTCTTT. Translation: CASSLLRFNTEAFF.

The chain links TRBV5-1 to TRBJ1-1, with 7 positions matching TRBD1. The CDR3 extends over 15 amino acids. J gave up 0 bases and V 4 bases, and 6 bases lay outside the gene matches. Germline CDR1 and CDR2: SGHRS and YFSETQ. The CDR3 loop is CASSELGTVNTEAFF. CDR3 DNA: TGCGCCAGCAGCGAATTAGGGACAGTGAACACTGAAGCTTTCTTT.

The chain employs TRBV2 and TRBJ1-1; a weak D match, TRBD1 (6 bases). This CDR3 contains 14 residues. Trimming stripped 4 bases from V and 4 bases from J, with 13 bases between. Germline-derived CDR1 and CDR2 are SNHLY and FYNNEI. CDR3 sequence: CASSGQDRGTEAFF. In DNA form, the CDR3 reads TGTGCCAGCAGTGGACAGGACCGAGGCACTGAAGCTTTCTTT.

A few counts support this clone. The chain is built from TRBV5-1 and TRBJ2-7, with a weak D call TRBD2 (6 bases). This CDR3 is 14 amino acids long. CDR1 SGHRS and CDR2 YFSETQ come from the germline V gene. V lost 4 bases, J lost 5 bases, and 16 bases lay in between. CDR3 amino acids: CASSLRDFVDEQYF. In nucleotides, the CDR3 is TGCGCCAGCAGCCTCCGGGACTTCGTCGACGAGCAGTACTTC.

This sequence joins TRBV27 and TRBJ2-7; D unresolved. CDR1 and CDR2 from the germline V gene are MNHEY and SMNVEV (reference sequence). There are 13 residues in the CDR3. V was shortened by 8 bases and J by 2 bases, with 13 bases between the two germline ends. Written as DNA, the CDR3 is TGTGCCAGCGCCGCCAGGCCCGCCTACGAGCAGTACTTC. This translates into CASAARPAYEQYF.

The J gene is TRBJ2-1, the V gene TRBV30; no clear D gene. The V end lost 1 base, the J end lost 6 bases, and 7 bases lay between the germline ends. The CDR3 contains 12 residues. Germline CDR1 and CDR2: GTSNPN and SVGIG (reference sequence). The CDR3 sequence is CAWSGDLNEQFF. The CDR3 DNA reads TGTGCCTGGAGTGGCGATCTCAATGAGCAGTTCTTC.

A remark on this clone: One end of the junction varies from germline; a read error may be responsible. The chain couples TRBV7-2 to TRBJ1-2; 10 nucleotides agree with TRBD1. The CDR3 totals 15 residues. Germline loops: CDR1 SGHTA, CDR2 FQGNSA. CDR3 DNA sequence: TGTGCCAGCAGATTAGGACAGGGGGGCAACTATGGCTACACCTTC. As protein: CASRLGQGGNYGYTF.

The chain joins TRBV28 to TRBJ2-7; no clear D. Deletions cut 3 bases from V and 2 bases from J, with 17 bases between. Germline V CDR1 and CDR2: MDHEN, SYDVKM. This CDR3 has 16 residues. The CDR3 DNA follows: TGTGCCAGCAGTTTCCTCCTTTCCGAGCTTACCTACGAGCAGTACTTC. Translation gives CASSFLLSELTYEQYF.

This clone was counted once. In DNA form, the CDR3 reads TGCGCCAGCAGCTTGGCCAACGGGGGTGAAAAACTGTTTTTT. Protein: CASSLANGGEKLFF. The chain links TRBV5-1 to TRBJ1-4, with a weak D call TRBD1 (5 bases). V was clipped by 0 bases and J by 7 bases, with 10 bases between them. The CDR3 sequence is 14 residues long. Germline CDR1 reads SGHRS; CDR2 reads YFSETQ. Using reference TRBV5-1 and TRBJ1-4 for the parts outside the CDR3, the full variable domain is KAGVTQTPRYLIKTRGQQVTLSCSPISGHRSVSWYQQTPGQGLQFLFEYFSETQRNKGNFPGRFSGRQFSNSRSEMNVSTLELGDSALYLCASSLANGGEKLFFGSGTQLSVL.

This clone came up once. The chain has TRBV6-6 and TRBJ2-1; TRBD2 aligns across 10 bases. V lost 6 bases to trimming and J lost 0 bases; unmatched junction nucleotides: 8. Germline V lookup: CDR1 MNHNY, CDR2 SVGAGI (reference sequence). The CDR3 spans 17 residues. The CDR3 region is CASSRAGGSLSYNEQFF. The DNA of the CDR3 is TGTGCCAGCAGCAGAGCGGGAGGGAGTCTCTCCTACAATGAGCAGTTCTTC.

The chain is built from TRBV5-1 and TRBJ1-4; no clear D. The V and J ends lost 4 bases and 3 bases respectively, with 13 bases between them. CDR3 length: 15 residues. Germline CDR1 and CDR2: SGHRS and YFSETQ. Here the CDR3 reads CASSTARVANEKLFF. In DNA form, the CDR3 reads TGCGCCAGCAGCACCGCCCGGGTGGCTAATGAAAAACTGTTTTTT.

Notes on this clone: The sample has other DNA sequences that encode this CDR3 too. The CDR3 loop reads CASSVGGYGYTF. In DNA, the CDR3 is TGTGCCAGCAGCGTTGGGGGGTATGGCTACACCTTC. This chain links TRBV9 with TRBJ1-2; a possible D gene is TRBD1 (5 bases). CDR1 and CDR2 (germline): SGDLS, YYNGEE. The V gene lost 2 bases and the J gene lost 5 bases, with 7 bases spanning the gap. This CDR3 has 12 amino acids.

In regard to this clone: Other nucleotide sequences from this sample produce the same CDR3. This chain links TRBV7-8 with TRBJ2-1; 10 bases line up with TRBD2. The germline V gene has CDR1 SGHVS and CDR2 FQNEAQ. The CDR3 is 15 residues long. The V segment lost 7 bases and the J segment 10 bases; nucleotides outside the gene matches: 13. Here the CDR3 DNA reads TGTGCCAGCACCCAAGCGGGAGGGGCGGGTCGGGAGCAGTTCTTC. It yields the protein CASTQAGGAGREQFF.